This T cell receptor beta chain was obtained from a study of T-cell reconstitution after alpha-beta-depleted transplantation in children. Of note for this clonotype: A much larger clone differs by one base, so this may be a read error.

Unique molecular identifiers were used in preparing the TCRbeta library. A single record per CDR3 protein comes from TCRdb applying MiXCR to the PCR reads. The repertoire holds hundreds of thousands of distinct CDR3 sequences, 10% to 13% seen once, with 2% to 2.5% in the top ten. Looked up from germline, CDR1 is MNHNS and CDR2 is SASEGT. V was shortened by 4 bases and J by 11 bases, with 17 bases between the two germline ends. The CDR3 is 13 amino acids. Here the sequenced sample was PBMCs, taken before TCRalphabeta/CD19-depleted stem cell transplant. The receptor comes from a child under 10 years old with inherited bone marrow failure, due to receive a stem cell transplant. The J gene is TRBJ1-1, the V gene TRBV6-1; D perhaps matches TRBD1 (6 bases). This CDR3 reads CASSANLGARAFF. Written as DNA, the CDR3 is TGTGCCAGCAGTGCCAATCTGGGGGCGCGGGCTTTCTTT.